This is a list of T cell receptor beta chains from one sample in a study of cytomegalovirus exposure and HLA in healthy donors. Clones were sequenced by immunoSEQ multiplex PCR, and TCRdb holds only the in-frame ones, with some missing. The sample has some 190,000 clones; around 85% are singletons. Material for sequencing was PBMCs. Receptor source: a boy between 2 and 15 years old in good health and CMV-seronegative. The CDR3 runs from the conserved cysteine through the conserved F or W. The order of the fields is V gene, J gene, clone size, D gene, CDR3 DNA, CDR3 protein. The D gene is left open where the match is weak. Where a row states a size, it is once, few, many or the class of an expanded clone; other rows omit it.

>TRBV9|TRBJ2-3|NA|TRBD2
TGTGCCAGCAGCGTAGCCCCCGCTAGCGGGAAGGATACGCAGTATTTT
CASSVAPASGKDTQYF
>TRBV6-5|TRBJ1-1|NA|NA
TGTGCCAGCAGTTTTACAGGGAGGAACACTGAAGCTTTCTTT
CASSFTGRNTEAFF
>TRBV9|TRBJ2-7|NA|TRBD1
TGTGCCAGCAGCGTAGCCGGGACAGGGTTGTACGAGCAGTACTTC
CASSVAGTGLYEQYF
>TRBV5-1|TRBJ2-5|once|NA
TGCGCCAGCAGCTTGGGTACGGGCCAAGAGACCCAGTACTTC
CASSLGTGQETQYF
>TRBV5-6|TRBJ1-6|few|TRBD1
TGTGCCAGCAGCCCCCGGGACAGGGGATTCAATTCACCCCTCCACTTT
CASSPRDRGFNSPLHF
>TRBV4-2|TRBJ2-5|NA|TRBD2
TGTGCCAGCAGCCAAGATCTAGCGGGGGCAGAGACCCAGTACTTC
CASSQDLAGAETQYF
>TRBV27|TRBJ1-1|NA|NA
TGTGCCAGCACGGCGGGTTTGATGAACACTGAAGCTTTCTTT
CASTAGLMNTEAFF
>TRBV10-2|TRBJ2-5|NA|TRBD2
TGCGCCAGCAGTGGACTAGCCCGAGAGACCCAGTACTTC
CASSGLARETQYF
>TRBV4-1|TRBJ1-2|NA|TRBD1
TGCGCCAGCAGCCAAGTTGGACAGGAGAACTATGGCTACACCTTC
CASSQVGQENYGYTF
>TRBV5-8|TRBJ2-5|NA|TRBD2
TGTGCCAGCAGCCCTGCTCCGACGGTTAGCGGGAGGGCCGAGAGGGAGACCCAGTACTTC
CASSPAPTVSGRAERETQYF
>TRBV6-6|TRBJ2-1|NA|TRBD1
TGTGCCAGCAGTATCGACAGGGGGCTCTACAATGAGCAGTTCTTC
CASSIDRGLYNEQFF
>TRBV11-3|TRBJ2-1|NA|NA
TGTGCCAGCAGCTTAGGGGACGGAGGGTCCTACAATGAGCAGTTCTTC
CASSLGDGGSYNEQFF
>TRBV15|TRBJ1-1|few|NA
TGTGCCACCAGCAGAGGGGGGCAGGAGAACACTGAAGCTTTCTTT
CATSRGGQENTEAFF
>TRBV6-1|TRBJ2-1|NA|NA
TGTGCCAGCACCCATGGAGGGACAGCATACAATGAGCAGTTCTTC
CASTHGGTAYNEQFF
>TRBV5-1|TRBJ2-7|NA|NA
TGTGCCAGCAGCTTGGATCGGGGGGAGCAGTACTTC
CASSLDRGEQYF
>TRBV19|TRBJ1-2|NA|NA
TGTGCCAGTAGTCCGGACTATGGGGGAGATCATGGCTACACCTTC
CASSPDYGGDHGYTF
>TRBV19|TRBJ2-1|NA|TRBD2
TGTGCCAGTAGTCCCCATGGGACTAGCGGGGACAATGAGCAGTTCTTC
CASSPHGTSGDNEQFF
>TRBV4-2|TRBJ2-3|NA|NA
TGTGCCAGCAGCCAAGCCCTGGACTCCTCTAGCACAGATACGCAGTATTTT
CASSQALDSSSTDTQYF